This T cell receptor beta chain comes out of a study of T-cell reconstitution after alpha-beta-depleted transplantation in children. Broader study findings: The main origin of T-cell counts and diversity one year after transplant was newly produced T cells. Roughly two months post-transplant, alpha-beta T cells reportedly originated from several hundred graft clones that had expanded.

This clonotype was counted a few times. Its specificity is not known. Germline V gene data show CDR1 as SGHRS and CDR2 as YFSETQ. The CDR3 has 17 amino acids. Trimming shortened V by 0 bases and J by 0 bases, and 15 bases separated the two germline ends. Preparation of the TCRbeta library used unique molecular identifiers. TCRdb independently ran MiXCR on the PCR reads; one entry per CDR3 protein. Among a few hundred thousand distinct CDR3 sequences, 25% to 30% were seen once, and the ten largest hold 30% to 45%. Sample: PBMCs, taken before TCRalphabeta/CD19-depleted stem cell transplant. The chain employs TRBV5-1 and TRBJ1-1, with D hard to call. This TCR was recovered from a boy in the first two years of life with Wiskott-Aldrich syndrome, due to receive a stem cell transplant. CDR3 sequence: CASSLEQSSGLNTEAFF. CDR3 nucleotide sequence: TGCGCCAGCAGCTTGGAACAATCAAGCGGTTTGAACACTGAAGCTTTCTTT.